This T cell receptor beta chain came from a study of T cell repertoires in cytomegalovirus infection. Study-wide findings and caveats: Predominance within the ex vivo response was attributable to HLA-C-restricted CMV-specific TCR beta clonotypes.

TCRdb reprocessed the reads via MiXCR and lists one record per CDR3 protein. The sample has 160,000 or so distinct CDR3 sequences, roughly a fifth seen once. Trimming took 7 bases from V and 2 from J; bases not matched to a gene: 11. The CDR3 runs to 16 residues. Germline loops: CDR1 MNHEY, CDR2 SMNVEV (reference sequence). This clonotype was observed a handful of times. Its target is not known. The sample was CD8+ T cells from cultured PBMCs, taken from culture after CMV antigen stimulation. The chain employs TRBV27 and TRBJ1-1, with 9 bases that match TRBD1. The clonotype was recovered from a human donor in good health (CMV status not recorded). Some clones in this sample may be carry-over from other donors' samples. The CDR3 region has the DNA TGTGCCAGCACCAAACAGGGGGCTGTAGTAAACACTGAAGCTTTCTTT. Residues: CASTKQGAVVNTEAFF.